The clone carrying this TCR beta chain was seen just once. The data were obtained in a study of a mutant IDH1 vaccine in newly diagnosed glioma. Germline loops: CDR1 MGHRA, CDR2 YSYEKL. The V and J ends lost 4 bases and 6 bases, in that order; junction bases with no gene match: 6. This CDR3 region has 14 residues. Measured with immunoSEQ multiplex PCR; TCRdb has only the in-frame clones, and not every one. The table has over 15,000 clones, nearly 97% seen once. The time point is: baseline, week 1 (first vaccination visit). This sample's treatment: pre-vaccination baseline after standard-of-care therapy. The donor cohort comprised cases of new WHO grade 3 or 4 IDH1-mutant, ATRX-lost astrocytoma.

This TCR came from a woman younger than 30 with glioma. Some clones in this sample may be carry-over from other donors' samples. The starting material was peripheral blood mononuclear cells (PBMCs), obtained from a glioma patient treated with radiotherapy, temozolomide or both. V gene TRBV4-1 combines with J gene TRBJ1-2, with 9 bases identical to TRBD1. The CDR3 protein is CASSLPGQGNGYTF. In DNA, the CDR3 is TGCGCCAGCAGCCTTCCGGGACAGGGTAATGGCTACACCTTC.